This T cell receptor (beta chain) derives from a study of shared clonotypes between healthy human individuals. CD45RO-negative cells were positively selected for CCR7, leaving out terminally differentiated effector memory CD45RA+ cells. All donors were healthy HIV-negative adults lacking recent acute infections or vaccinations. The donors, all of them Caucasian adults, lived in Nashville, Tennessee. Broader study findings: Non-shared clonotypes had lower generation probabilities than clonotypes shared by all four sorted-subset donors. A handful of donors held approximately 5% of naive CD4 clonotypes in common.

The protocol was immunoSEQ multiplex PCR, while the TCRdb copy is restricted to in-frame clones and leaves out a portion. The sample has about 2 million clones, roughly 95% seen once. V lost 8 bases to trimming and J lost 6 bases, with 17 bases between them. Germline values: CDR1 MNHEY, CDR2 SMNVEV (reference sequence). The CDR3 covers 14 residues. On this clone itself: The target antigen is unknown.

This receptor was identified in a man between 18 and 35 years old in good health. Input material: naive CD8+ T cells sorted from blood. The V and J genes are TRBV27 and TRBJ2-1; D possibly matches TRBD1 or TRBD2 (6 bases each). In DNA, the CDR3 is TGTGCCAGCCGTCCCGGGGGCCGAGCCAATGAGCAGTTCTTC. This codes for CASRPGGRANEQFF.